The T cell receptor (beta chain) described here comes from a study of Ad26.COV2.S vaccination and SARS-CoV-2 variants. Overall study: Intramuscular Ad26.COV2.S at 5x10^10 or 1x10^11 viral particles. Overall study results and limits: Measurements of TCR breadth and depth may have given underestimates of the total T cell responses. Placebo recipients showed lower spike-specific TCR breadth than vaccinees.

On this clone itself: Its antigen is not identified.

Profiling relied on immunoSEQ multiplex PCR, and the TCRdb table lists in-frame clones only, not all of them. The profile shows approximately 500,000 clones, 87% of them singletons. Treatment: some 20 received Ad26.COV2.S at low or high dose, single or two shots; 5 received placebo; per-sample allocation not given. Sampling occurred on day 63 after the first vaccine or placebo injection. Donation was by an adult aged 18-55 years who was in Boston. The V end lost 5 bases, the J end lost 7 bases, and 14 bases lay between the germline ends. The CDR3 spans 14 residues. Germline V gene data show CDR1 as KGHDR and CDR2 as SFDVKD.

The V and J genes are TRBV24-1 and TRBJ1-5; maybe TRBD1 (5 bases). This sequence originates from a person aged 18 to 65 who received the Ad26.COV2.S COVID-19 vaccine or a placebo. The input for sequencing was peripheral blood, taken in a trial of Ad26.COV2.S vaccine versus placebo. The CDR3 nucleotides read TGTGCCACCAGTGGTGGGACGGCGGGGCAGCCCCAGCATTTT. This translates into CATSGGTAGQPQHF.